This T cell receptor beta chain is from a study of molecular identifiers for immune sequencing clone quantification. This clonotype occurred a few times. For bulk TCR libraries, previously described methods and listed TCR primers were used. Via MiXCR, TCRdb re-called the PCR reads, giving one row per CDR3 protein. The table has approximately 500,000 distinct CDR3 sequences, 20% to 25% seen once. V lost 5 bases and J 4 bases, leaving 14 bases between the germline ends. Per the germline V gene, CDR1 is GTSNPN and CDR2 is SVGIG (reference sequence). The CDR3 length is 13 residues. This sequence was found in a human donor in good health. Some libraries in this study had Jurkat cell RNA spiked in. Sequenced sample: naive CD8+ T cells from blood, with Jurkat cell RNA spiked in. Subset described: FACS-sorted CD8+CD4-CCR7+CD45RA+ naive T cells. The chain combines TRBV30 with TRBJ1-1; D gene uncertain. The CDR3 nucleotides are TGTGCCTGGGGTTTGGGTTCCGGCACTGAAGCTTTCTTT. Translation: CAWGLGSGTEAFF.